This TCR beta chain was identified in a study of early T cells in non-severe SARS-CoV-2 infection (dated by TCRdb to the early 2020s). Notes on the research overall: TCR sequencing used bulk RNA from unsorted whole blood, so alpha and beta chains could not be paired. Here is what the overall study found, with its caveats: Matching against VDJdb was skewed toward anti-spike CD8 responses, likely underestimated virus-specific expansions, and missed private and CD4 specificities.

Set within a cohort of healthcare workers in London, UK, this nested case-control study involved weekly PCR testing of nasopharyngeal swabs along with blood sampling. Healthcare workers were recruited between 23 and 31 March 2020, during the week of the UK lockdown, and were followed weekly for up to roughly 15 weeks. Library preparation used 5' RACE. For sequencing, a NextSeq 500 was employed. In the TCR library protocol, unique molecular identifiers were attached to individual cDNA molecules to correct for PCR bias and sequencing error. TCR alpha and beta chains were both sequenced, and the abundances of alpha and beta sequences in each sample were closely correlated with each other. The published analysis was carried out like this. V gene, J gene and CDR3 annotation of TCR sequences was performed with Decombinator V4. Expanded TCRs were defined as changing significantly between any two time points under a Poisson model with p below 0.0001. Abundances of TCRs were expressed as counts per million after normalisation to the total number of TCRs sequenced in each sample. MAIT TCRs were defined by TRAV1-2 paired with TRAJ12, TRAJ20 or TRAJ33, and iNKT TCRs by TRAV10 paired with TRAJ18. A search of VDJdb, accessed on 1 November 2021, was run for TCRs annotated to CMV, EBV and SARS-CoV-2, with TCRs annotated for multiple antigens excluded. In-frame beta chains were kept once TCRdb had trimmed the public reads at Q25 with fastp and called clones with MiXCR. Here each entry gathers all rows of one CDR3 protein and keeps the most common genes and DNA. For this entry, the V and J calls and clone size follow TCRdb and not the study's own pipeline. This sample holds more than 80,000 distinct CDR3 sequences; roughly 15% were observed only once. In total, the top ten clones hold about 1.3% of the sample.

This clonotype was seen many times. This clone's antigen is unknown. Base quality data are lacking; no much larger clone is found one base away. The CDR3 covers 17 residues, taking in both the cysteine and the phenylalanine. Left in the record is the CDR3 DNA by itself, 51 bases read in frame from the first base. CDR1 and CDR2 are drawn from the germline V gene (reference sequence): SEHNR, FQNEAQ. The trim is 2 bases for V and 6 bases for J, with a gap of 20 bases between the germline ends. The TCR sequence derives from an adult who was a healthcare worker with PCR-confirmed SARS-CoV-2 infection or an uninfected control (not recorded which). Sequenced material: whole blood. Recombination connected TRBV7-9 to TRBJ2-1, and TRBD2 may be the D gene, going by 5 matching bases. The CDR3 region: CASSLSSAVFPFNEQFF. The base sequence is TGTGCCAGCAGCTTATCGTCAGCGGTTTTCCCCTTCAATGAGCAGTTCTTC.